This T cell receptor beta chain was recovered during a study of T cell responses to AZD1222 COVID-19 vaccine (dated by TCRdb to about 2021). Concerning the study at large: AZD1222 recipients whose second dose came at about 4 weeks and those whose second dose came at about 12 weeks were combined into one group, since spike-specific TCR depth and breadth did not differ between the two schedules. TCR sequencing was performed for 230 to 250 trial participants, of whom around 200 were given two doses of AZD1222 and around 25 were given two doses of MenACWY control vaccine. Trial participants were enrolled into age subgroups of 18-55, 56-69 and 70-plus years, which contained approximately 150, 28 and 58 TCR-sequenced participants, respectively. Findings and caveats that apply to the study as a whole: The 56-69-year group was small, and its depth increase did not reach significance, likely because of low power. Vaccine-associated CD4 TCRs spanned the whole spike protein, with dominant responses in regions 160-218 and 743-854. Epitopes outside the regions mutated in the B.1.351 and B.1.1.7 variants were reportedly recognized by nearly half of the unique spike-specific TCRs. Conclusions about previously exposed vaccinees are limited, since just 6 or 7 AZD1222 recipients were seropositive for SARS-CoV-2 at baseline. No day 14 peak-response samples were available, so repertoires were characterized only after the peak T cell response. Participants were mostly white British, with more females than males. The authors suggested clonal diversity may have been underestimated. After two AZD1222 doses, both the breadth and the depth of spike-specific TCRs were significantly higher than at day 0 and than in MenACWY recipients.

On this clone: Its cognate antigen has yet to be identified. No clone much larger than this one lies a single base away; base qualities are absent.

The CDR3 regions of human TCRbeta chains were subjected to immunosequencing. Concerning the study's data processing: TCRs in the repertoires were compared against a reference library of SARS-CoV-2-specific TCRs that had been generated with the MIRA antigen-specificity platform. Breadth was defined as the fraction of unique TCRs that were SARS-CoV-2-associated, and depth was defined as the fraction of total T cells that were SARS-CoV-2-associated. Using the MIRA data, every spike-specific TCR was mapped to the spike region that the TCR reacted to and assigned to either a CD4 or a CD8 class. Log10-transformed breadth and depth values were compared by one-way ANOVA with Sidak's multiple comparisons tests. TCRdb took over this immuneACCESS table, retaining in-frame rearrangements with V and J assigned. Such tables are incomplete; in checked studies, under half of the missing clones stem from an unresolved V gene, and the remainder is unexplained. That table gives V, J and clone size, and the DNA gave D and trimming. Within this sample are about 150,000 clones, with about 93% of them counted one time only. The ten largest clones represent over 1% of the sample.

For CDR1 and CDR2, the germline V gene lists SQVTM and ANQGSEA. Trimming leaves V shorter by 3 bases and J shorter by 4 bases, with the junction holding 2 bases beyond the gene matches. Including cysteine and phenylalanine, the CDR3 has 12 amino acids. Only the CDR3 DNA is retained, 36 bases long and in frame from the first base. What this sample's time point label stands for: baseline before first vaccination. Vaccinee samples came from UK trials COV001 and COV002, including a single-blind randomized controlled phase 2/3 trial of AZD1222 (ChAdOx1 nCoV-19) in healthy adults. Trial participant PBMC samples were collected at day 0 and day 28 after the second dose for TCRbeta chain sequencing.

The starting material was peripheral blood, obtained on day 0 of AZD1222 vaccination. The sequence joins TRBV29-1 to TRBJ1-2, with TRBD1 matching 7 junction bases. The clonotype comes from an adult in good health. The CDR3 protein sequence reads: CSVDAGGYGYTF. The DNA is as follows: TGCAGCGTTGATGCAGGGGGCTATGGCTACACCTTC.